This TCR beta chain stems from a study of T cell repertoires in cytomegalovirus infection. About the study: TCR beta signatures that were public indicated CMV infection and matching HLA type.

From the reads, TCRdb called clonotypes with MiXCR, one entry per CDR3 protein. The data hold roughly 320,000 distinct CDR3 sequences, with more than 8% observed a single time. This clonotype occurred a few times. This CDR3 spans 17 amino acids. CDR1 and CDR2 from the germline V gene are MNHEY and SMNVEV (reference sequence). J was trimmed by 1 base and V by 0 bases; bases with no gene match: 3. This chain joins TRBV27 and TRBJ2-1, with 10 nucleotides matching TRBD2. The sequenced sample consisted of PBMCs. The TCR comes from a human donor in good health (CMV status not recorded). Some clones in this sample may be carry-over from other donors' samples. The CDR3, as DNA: TGTGCCAGCAGTTTATCGATTAGCGGGAGGTCCTACAATGAGCAGTTCTTC. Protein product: CASSLSISGRSYNEQFF.